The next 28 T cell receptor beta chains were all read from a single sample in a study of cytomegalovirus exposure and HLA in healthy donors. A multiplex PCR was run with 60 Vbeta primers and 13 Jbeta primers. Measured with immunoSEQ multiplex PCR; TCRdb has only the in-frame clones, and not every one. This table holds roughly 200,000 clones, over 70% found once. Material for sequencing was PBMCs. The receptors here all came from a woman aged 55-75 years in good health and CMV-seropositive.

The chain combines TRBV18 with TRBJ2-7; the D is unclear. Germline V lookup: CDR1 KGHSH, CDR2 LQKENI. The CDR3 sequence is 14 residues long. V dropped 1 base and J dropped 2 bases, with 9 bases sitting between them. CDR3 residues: CASSPQEEAYEQYF. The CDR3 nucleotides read TGTGCCAGCTCACCACAGGAAGAGGCCTACGAGCAGTACTTC.

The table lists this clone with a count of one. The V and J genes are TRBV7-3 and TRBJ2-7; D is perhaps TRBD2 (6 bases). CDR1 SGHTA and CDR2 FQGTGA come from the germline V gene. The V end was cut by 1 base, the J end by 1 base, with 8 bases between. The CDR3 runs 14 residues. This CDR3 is CASSLNGGSYEQYF. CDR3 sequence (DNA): TGTGCCAGCAGCTTAAACGGGGGTTCCTACGAGCAGTACTTC.

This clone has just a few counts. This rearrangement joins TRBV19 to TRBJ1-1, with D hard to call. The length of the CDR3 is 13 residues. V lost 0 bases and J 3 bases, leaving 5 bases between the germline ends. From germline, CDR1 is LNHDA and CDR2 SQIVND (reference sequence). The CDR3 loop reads CASSIDAYTEAFF. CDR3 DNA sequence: TGTGCCAGTAGTATAGATGCGTACACTGAAGCTTTCTTT.

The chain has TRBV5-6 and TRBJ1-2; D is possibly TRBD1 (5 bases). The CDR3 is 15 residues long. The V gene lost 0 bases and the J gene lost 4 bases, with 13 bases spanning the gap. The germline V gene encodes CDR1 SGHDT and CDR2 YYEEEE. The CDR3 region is CASSLVTEGSYGYTF. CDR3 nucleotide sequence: TGTGCCAGCAGCTTGGTCACGGAGGGGAGCTATGGCTACACCTTC.

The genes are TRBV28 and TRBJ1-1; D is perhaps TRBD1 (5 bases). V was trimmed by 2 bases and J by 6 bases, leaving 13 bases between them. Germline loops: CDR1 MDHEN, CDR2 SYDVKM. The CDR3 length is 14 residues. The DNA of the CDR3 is TGTGCCAGCAGTTTAGTATTGGGGCCCCCTGAAGCTTTCTTT. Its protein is CASSLVLGPPEAFF. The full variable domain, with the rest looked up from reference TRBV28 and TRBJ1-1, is DVKVTQSSRYLVKRTGEKVFLECVQDMDHENMFWYRQDPGLGLRLIYFSYDVKMKEKGDIPEGYSVSREKKERFSLILESASTNQTSMYLCASSLVLGPPEAFFGQGTRLTVV.

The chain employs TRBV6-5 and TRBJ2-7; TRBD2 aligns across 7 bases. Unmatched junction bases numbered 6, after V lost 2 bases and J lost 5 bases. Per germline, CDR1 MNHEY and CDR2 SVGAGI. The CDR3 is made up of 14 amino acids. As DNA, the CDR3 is TGTGCCAGCAGTTACAAGGCTAGCGGTGACGAGCAGTACTTC. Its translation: CASSYKASGDEQYF.

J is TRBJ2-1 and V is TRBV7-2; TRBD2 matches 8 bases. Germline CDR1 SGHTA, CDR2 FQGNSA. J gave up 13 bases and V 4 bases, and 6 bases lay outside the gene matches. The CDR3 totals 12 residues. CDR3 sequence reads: CASSSGTSYQFF. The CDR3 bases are TGTGCCAGCAGCTCAGGGACTAGTTATCAGTTCTTC.

CDR3 coding DNA: TGTGCCTGGAGTGTAGAGAGCAATCAGCCCCAGCATTTT. Its protein product is CAWSVESNQPQHF. V gene TRBV30 combines with J gene TRBJ1-5; D not resolved. The CDR3 loop spans 13 amino acids. The germline gives CDR1 GTSNPN, CDR2 SVGIG (reference sequence). Trimming stripped 0 bases from V and 1 base from J, with 4 bases between.

The CDR3 loop reads CAWSVTENTIYF. In DNA, the CDR3 is TGTGCCTGGAGTGTAACAGAAAACACCATATATTTT. The chain links TRBV30 to TRBJ1-3; D call uncertain. With 0 bases removed from V and 6 bases from J, the gap between germline ends came to 6 bases. The CDR3 is 12 residues long. Germline V CDR1 and CDR2: GTSNPN, SVGIG (reference sequence). Full variable domain (remainder filled in from reference TRBV30 and TRBJ1-3): SQTIHQWPATLVQPVGSPLSLECTVEGTSNPNLYWYRQAAGRGLQLLFYSVGIGQISSEVPQNLSASRPQDRQFILSSKKLLLSDSGFYLCAWSVTENTIYFGEGSWLTVV.

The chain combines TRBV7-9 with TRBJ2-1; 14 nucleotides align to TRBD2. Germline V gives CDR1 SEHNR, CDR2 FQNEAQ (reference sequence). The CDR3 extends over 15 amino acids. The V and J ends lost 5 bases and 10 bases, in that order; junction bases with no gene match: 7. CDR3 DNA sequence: TGTGCCAGCAGCGAGACTAGCGGGAGGGCCCGAGAGCAGTTCTTC. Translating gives CASSETSGRAREQFF.

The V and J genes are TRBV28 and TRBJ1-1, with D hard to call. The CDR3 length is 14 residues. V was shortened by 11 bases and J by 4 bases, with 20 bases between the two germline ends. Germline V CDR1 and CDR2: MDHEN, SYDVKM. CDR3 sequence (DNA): TGTGCCCACTCTGGGCAGACGTTGGGCACTGAAGCTTTCTTT. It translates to CAHSGQTLGTEAFF.

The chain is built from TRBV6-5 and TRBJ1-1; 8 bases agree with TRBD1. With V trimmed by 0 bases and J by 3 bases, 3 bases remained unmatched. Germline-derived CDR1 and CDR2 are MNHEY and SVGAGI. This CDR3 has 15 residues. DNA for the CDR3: TGTGCCAGCAGTTACTCCCGACAGGGGTACACTGAAGCTTTCTTT. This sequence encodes CASSYSRQGYTEAFF.

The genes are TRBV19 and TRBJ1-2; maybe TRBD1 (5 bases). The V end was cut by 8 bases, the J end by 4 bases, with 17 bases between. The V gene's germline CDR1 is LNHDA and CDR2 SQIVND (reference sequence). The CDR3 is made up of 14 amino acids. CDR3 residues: CASHLGRRVYGYTF. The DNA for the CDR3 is TGTGCCAGTCATCTGGGGCGCCGCGTCTATGGCTACACCTTC.

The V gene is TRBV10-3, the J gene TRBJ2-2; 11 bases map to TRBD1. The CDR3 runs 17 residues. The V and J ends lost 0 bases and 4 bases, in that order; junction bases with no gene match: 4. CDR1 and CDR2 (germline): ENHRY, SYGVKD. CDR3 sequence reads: CAISESIGTGGTGELFF. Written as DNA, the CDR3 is TGTGCCATCAGTGAGTCGATTGGGACAGGGGGCACCGGGGAGCTGTTTTTT.

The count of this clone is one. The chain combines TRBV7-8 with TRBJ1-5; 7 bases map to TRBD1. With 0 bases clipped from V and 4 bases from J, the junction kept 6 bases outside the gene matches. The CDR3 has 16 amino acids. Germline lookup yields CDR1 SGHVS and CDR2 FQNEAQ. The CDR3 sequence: CASSLALTGSNQPQHF. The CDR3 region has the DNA TGTGCCAGCAGCTTAGCTCTGACAGGGTCAAATCAGCCCCAGCATTTT.

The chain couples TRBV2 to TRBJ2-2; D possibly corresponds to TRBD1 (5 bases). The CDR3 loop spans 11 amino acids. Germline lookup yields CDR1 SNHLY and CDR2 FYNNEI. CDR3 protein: CARQGTGELFF. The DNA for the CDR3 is TGTGCGCGCCAGGGAACCGGGGAGCTGTTTTTT.

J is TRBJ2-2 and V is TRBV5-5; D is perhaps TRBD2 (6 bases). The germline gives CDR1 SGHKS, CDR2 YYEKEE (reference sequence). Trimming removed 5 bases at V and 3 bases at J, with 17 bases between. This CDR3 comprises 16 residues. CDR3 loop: CASSLWGAGHTGELFF. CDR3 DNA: TGTGCCAGCAGTTTGTGGGGAGCGGGCCACACCGGGGAGCTGTTTTTT.

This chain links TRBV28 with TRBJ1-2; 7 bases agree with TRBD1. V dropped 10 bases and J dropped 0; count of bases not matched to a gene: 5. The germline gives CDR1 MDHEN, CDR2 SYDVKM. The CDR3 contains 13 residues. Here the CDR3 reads CAITDRTNYGYTF. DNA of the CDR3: TGTGCCATCACGGACAGGACTAACTATGGCTACACCTTC.

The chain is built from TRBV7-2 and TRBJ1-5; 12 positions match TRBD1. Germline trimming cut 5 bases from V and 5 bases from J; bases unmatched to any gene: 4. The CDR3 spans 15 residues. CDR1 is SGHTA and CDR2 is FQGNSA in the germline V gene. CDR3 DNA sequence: TGTGCCAGCAGCCCCGGGACAGGGGGCTATCAGCCCCAGCATTTT. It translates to CASSPGTGGYQPQHF.

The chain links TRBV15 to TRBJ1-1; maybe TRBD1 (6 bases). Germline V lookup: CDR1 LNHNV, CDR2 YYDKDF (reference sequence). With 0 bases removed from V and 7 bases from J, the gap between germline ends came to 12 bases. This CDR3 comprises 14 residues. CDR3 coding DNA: TGTGCCACCAGCAGAGACAGGGGCGCGGGTGAAGCTTTCTTT. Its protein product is CATSRDRGAGEAFF. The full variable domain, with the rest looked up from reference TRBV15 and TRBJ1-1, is DAMVIQNPRYQVTQFGKPVTLSCSQTLNHNVMYWYQQKSSQAPKLLFHYYDKDFNNEADTPDNFQSRRPNTSFCFLDIRSPGLGDTAMYLCATSRDRGAGEAFFGQGTRLTVV.

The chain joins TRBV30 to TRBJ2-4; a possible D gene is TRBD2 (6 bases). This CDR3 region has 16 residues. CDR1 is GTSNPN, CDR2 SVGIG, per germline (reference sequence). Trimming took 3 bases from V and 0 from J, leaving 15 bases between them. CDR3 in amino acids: CAWRTRLVSAKNIQYF. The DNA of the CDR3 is TGTGCCTGGAGGACGAGACTAGTTTCAGCCAAAAACATTCAGTACTTC.

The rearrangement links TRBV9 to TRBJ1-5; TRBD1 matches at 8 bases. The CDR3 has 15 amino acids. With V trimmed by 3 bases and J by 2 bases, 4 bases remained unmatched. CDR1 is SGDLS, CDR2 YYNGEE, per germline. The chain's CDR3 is CASSGGQGGNQPQHF. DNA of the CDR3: TGTGCCAGCAGCGGAGGACAGGGAGGCAATCAGCCCCAGCATTTT.

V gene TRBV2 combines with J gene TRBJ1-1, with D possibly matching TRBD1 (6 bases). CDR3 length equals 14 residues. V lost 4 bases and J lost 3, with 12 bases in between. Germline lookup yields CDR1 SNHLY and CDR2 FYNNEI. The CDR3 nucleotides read TGTGCCAGCAGTGGGAAAGGGGGAGACACTGAAGCTTTCTTT. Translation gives CASSGKGGDTEAFF.

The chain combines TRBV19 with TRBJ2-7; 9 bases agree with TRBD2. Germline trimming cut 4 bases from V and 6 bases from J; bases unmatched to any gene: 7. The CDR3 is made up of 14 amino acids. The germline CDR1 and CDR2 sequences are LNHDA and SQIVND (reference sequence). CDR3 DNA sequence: TGTGCCAGTAGTACCGCTAGCGGGGCCCGCGAGCAGTACTTC. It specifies CASSTASGAREQYF.

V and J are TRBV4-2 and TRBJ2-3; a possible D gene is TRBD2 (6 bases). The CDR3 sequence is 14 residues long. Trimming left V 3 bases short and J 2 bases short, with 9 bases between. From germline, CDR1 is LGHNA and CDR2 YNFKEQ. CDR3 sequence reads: CASSQPGVTDTQYF. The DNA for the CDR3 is TGTGCCAGCAGCCAGCCGGGAGTCACAGATACGCAGTATTTT.

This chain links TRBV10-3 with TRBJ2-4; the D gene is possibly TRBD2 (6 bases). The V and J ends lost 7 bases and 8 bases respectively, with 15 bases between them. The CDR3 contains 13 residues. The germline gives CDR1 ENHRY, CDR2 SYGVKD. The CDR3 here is CAIKPVGEDIQYF. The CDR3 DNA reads TGTGCCATCAAACCTGTGGGGGAGGACATTCAGTACTTC.

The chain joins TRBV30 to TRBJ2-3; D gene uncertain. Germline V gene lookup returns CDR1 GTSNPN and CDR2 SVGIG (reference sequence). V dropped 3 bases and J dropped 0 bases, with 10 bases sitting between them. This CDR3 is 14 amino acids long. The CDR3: CAWSFHSSTDTQYF. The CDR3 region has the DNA TGTGCCTGGAGCTTTCACTCTAGCACAGATACGCAGTATTTT.

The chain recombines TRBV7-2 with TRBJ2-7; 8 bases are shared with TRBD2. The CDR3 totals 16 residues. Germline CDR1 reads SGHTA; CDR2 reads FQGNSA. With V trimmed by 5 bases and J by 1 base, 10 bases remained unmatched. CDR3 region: CASSPRGGSKSYEQYF. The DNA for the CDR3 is TGTGCCAGCAGCCCTCGCGGGGGGTCCAAGTCCTACGAGCAGTACTTC.